The T cell receptor (beta chain) under discussion was sequenced for a study of PD-1 blockade in classical Hodgkin lymphoma (dated by TCRdb to the early 2020s). Broadly, across the study: Nivolumab dosing was 3 mg/kg intravenously every 2 weeks, continuing until either disease progression or unacceptable toxicity. The study used CyTOF and TCR beta sequencing to define a peripheral blood immune signature of response to PD-1 blockade in classical Hodgkin lymphoma. Paper-wide results and their limitations: Baseline TCR diversity was reported to be lower in newly diagnosed patients than in healthy donors, and even lower in relapsed/refractory patients. The study covered only a single clinical trial cohort, and the causes of the repertoire differences, possibly disease activity or prior therapy, were still not defined. Lower diversity was seen in patients whose nivolumab began less than 1 year after ASCT, and these patients were left out of later analyses so that immune reconstitution would not confound the results. Trial patients with a complete response had baseline diversity similar to that of newly diagnosed patients, while partial responders and progressors had significantly lower diversity. CD4+ but not CD8+ TCR diversity rose significantly by C4D1 (p=0.0027 vs p=0.16), most apparent in complete responders (p=0.02).

In regard to this clone: Its antigen is not yet known. No quality values exist for individual bases; no much larger clone is one base distant.

Genomic DNA was isolated using the Qiagen DNeasy kit from unsorted PBMCs as well as from negatively selected CD4+ and CD8+ fractions. Using primers that anneal to V and J segments, immunoSEQ multiplex PCR amplified the TCR beta CDR3 regions. A synthetic immune receptor repertoire was used to minimize amplification bias, and any residual bias was removed computationally once sequencing was done. For the original study's pipeline: Custom Python scripts were used to quantify repertoire diversity as the Shannon entropy index. Unsorted, CD4+ and CD8+ repertoires were analyzed separately, except for combined analyses in which CD4+ and CD8+ sequences were merged in silico. A clone was considered expanded if an increase in frequency of at least 2-fold after treatment relative to C1D1 was found, and a pseudocount of 0.5 was applied to clones undetected at baseline. Singleton clones were defined as clones with 0 or 1 copy at C1D1, and non-singleton clones were defined as clones with 2 or more copies. Clones expanded in unsorted samples were labelled as CD4+, CD8+ or unknown by matching protein sequences in sorted samples from the same patient. Diversity changes from C1D1 to C4D1 were tested in paired samples using Wilcoxon tests. The table was pulled from immuneACCESS by TCRdb, which kept in-frame rearrangements only. Such tables lose some clones; where checked, under half of the loss comes from unresolved V genes, and the rest has no known cause. Clone size and the V and J calls come from that table; the DNA yielded D and trimming. The sample contains approximately 45,000 clones, roughly two thirds of them found a single time. The ten largest clones add up to approximately 2.8% of the sample.

According to the germline V gene, CDR1 reads SGDLS and CDR2 reads YYNGEE. V was cut back by 1 base and J by 4 bases, leaving a gap of 10 bases between them. The CDR3 contains 14 residues, cysteine and phenylalanine counted. Solely the CDR3 DNA is kept, with 42 bases framed from the first base. The sample's time point label is to be understood as: cycle 4 day 1 (C4D1), after more than five weeks of nivolumab. Every trial patient had relapsed after autologous stem cell transplantation, and cohorts A, B and C differed in prior brentuximab vedotin exposure. The trial cohort was composed of around 60 patients with relapsed/refractory classical Hodgkin lymphoma, for whom complete response, partial response or progressive disease was recorded as best overall response. Single-agent nivolumab was administered to trial patients in the multi-cohort phase II CheckMate 205 trial. An independent review committee assessed best overall response by applying the 2007 International Working Group response criteria. Trial PBMCs were collected immediately before nivolumab initiation (C1D1) and during therapy at cycle 2 day 1 and cycle 4 day 1. Peripheral blood was collected in 8 mL Vacutainer Cell Preparation Tubes, from which PBMCs were isolated by centrifugation and then cryopreserved.

The chain uses TRBV9 and TRBJ2-3; the D gene cannot be resolved reliably. Sample: peripheral blood mononuclear cells (PBMCs), taken before the fourth cycle of nivolumab. This clonotype was sampled from a human donor with classical Hodgkin lymphoma. The CDR3 corresponds to CASSVQTAPDTQYF. The nucleotide sequence is TGTGCCAGCAGCGTACAAACAGCTCCAGATACGCAGTATTTT. The reference TRBV9 and TRBJ2-3 proteins fill in what lies around the CDR3, so the full variable domain reads DSGVTQTPKHLITATGQRVTLRCSPRSGDLSVYWYQQSLDQGLQFLIQYYNGEERAKGNILERFSAQQFPDLHSELNLSSLELGDSALYFCASSVQTAPDTQYFGPGTRLTVL.